This TCR beta chain originates from a study of CD8 T cells in ankylosing spondylitis. The CDR3 covers 14 residues. V was clipped by 11 bases and J by 8 bases; unmatched bases: 11. Germline V gene sequence: CDR1 SEHNR, CDR2 FQNEAQ (reference sequence). Comments on this clonotype: Antigen: not known.

Findings and limits, study-wide: Clones that were linked to disease were CD8+ and were relatively rare in peripheral blood. The study looked at matched synovial fluid samples from ankylosing spondylitis patients. Disease-linked clones were reported to be significantly enriched there. In ankylosing spondylitis blood, a motif of roughly eight highly homologous TCR beta variants appeared characteristic. Some motif variants were previously reported in reactive arthritis synovial fluid and blood.

Each TCR beta library was made by quantitative 5'-RACE that incorporated molecular barcodes. MiXCR, run by TCRdb on the 5' RACE reads, gives a single entry per CDR3 protein. The sample has about 540,000 distinct CDR3 sequences, roughly 13% seen once; the top ten hold under 7.5%. This receptor was obtained from a male donor with ankylosing spondylitis. Specimen: blood, either unsorted or a sorted T cell fraction (not recorded which). V and J are TRBV7-9 and TRBJ2-1; TRBD2 matches 11 bases. CDR3 residues: CAAPTSGSVDEQFF. The CDR3 nucleotides are TGTGCCGCCCCCACTAGCGGGAGTGTTGATGAGCAGTTCTTC. The entire variable domain, with the rest obtained from reference TRBV7-9 and TRBJ2-1, is as follows: DTGVSQNPRHKITKRGQNVTFRCDPISEHNRLYWYRQTLGQGPEFLTYFQNEAQLEKSRLLSDRFSAERPKGSFSTLEIQRTEQGDSAMYLCAAPTSGSVDEQFFGPGTRLTVL.